Described below is a single TCR beta chain sequence and its context. The data are from a study of blood T cell repertoires in COVID-19. The CDR3 length is 14 residues. Germline V lookup: CDR1 SGHAT, CDR2 FQNNGV. The V end lost 3 bases, the J end lost 1 base, and 7 bases lay between the germline ends. This table comes from immunoSEQ multiplex PCR, and its TCRdb copy is limited to in-frame clones, with some not included. The top ten clones hold around a sixth of a sample with under 200,000 clones, roughly 80% of them seen once. The clonotype comes from a man in his sixties with active or convalescent COVID-19. Sequenced input: peripheral blood. The rearrangement links TRBV11-2 to TRBJ1-3, with D unresolved. CDR3 nucleotide sequence: TGTGCCAGCAGCTTTGAGTCTTCTGGAAACACCATATATTTT. Translating it yields CASSFESSGNTIYF.